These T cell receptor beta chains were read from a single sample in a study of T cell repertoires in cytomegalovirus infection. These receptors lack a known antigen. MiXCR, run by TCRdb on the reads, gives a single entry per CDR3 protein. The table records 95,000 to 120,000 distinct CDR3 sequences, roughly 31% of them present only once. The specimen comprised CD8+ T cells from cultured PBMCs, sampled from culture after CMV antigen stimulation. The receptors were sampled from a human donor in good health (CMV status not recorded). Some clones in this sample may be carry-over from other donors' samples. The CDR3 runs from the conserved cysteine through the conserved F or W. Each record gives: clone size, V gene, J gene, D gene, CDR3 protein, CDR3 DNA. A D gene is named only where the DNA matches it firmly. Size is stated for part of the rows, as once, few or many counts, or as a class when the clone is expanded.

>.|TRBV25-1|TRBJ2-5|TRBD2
CASSEYFLAEETQYF
TGTGCCAGCAGTGAATATTTCCTAGCGGAAGAGACCCAGTACTTC
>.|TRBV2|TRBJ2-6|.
CASKNSGGSSSGANVLTF
TGTGCCAGCAAAAACTCGGGGGGCTCTTCATCTGGGGCCAACGTCCTGACTTTC
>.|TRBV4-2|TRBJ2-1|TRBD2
CASSSVGAGVNEQFF
TGTGCCAGCAGCAGTGTTGGGGCGGGAGTCAATGAGCAGTTCTTC
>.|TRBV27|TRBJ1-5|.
CASSLGTDYSNQPQHF
TGTGCCAGCAGTTTAGGGACGGATTATAGCAATCAGCCCCAGCATTTT
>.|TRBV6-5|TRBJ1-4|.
CASRRDGATNEKLFF
TGTGCCAGCAGACGCGACGGAGCAACTAATGAAAAACTGTTTTTT
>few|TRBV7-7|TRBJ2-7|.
CASSPGGNPREQYF
TGTGCTAGCAGCCCCGGTGGCAACCCTAGGGAGCAGTACTTC
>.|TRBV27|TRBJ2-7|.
CASKESLSSSYEQYF
TGTGCCAGCAAGGAGAGCCTTAGTAGCTCCTACGAGCAGTACTTC
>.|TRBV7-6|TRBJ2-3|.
CASISKALLSSTDTQYF
TGTGCCAGCATCAGCAAAGCCCTTCTATCTAGCACAGATACGCAGTATTTT
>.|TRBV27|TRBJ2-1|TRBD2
CASSLPGVAGGRNEQFF
TGTGCCAGCAGTTTACCCGGAGTTGCGGGGGGGAGGAATGAGCAGTTCTTC
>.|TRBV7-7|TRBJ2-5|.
CASSLAEGRETQYF
TGTGCTAGCAGCTTAGCCGAAGGGAGGGAGACCCAGTACTTC
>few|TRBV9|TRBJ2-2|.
CASSVAPRGATTAGELFF
TGTGCCAGCAGCGTAGCTCCTCGGGGGGCGACGACCGCCGGGGAGCTGTTTTTT
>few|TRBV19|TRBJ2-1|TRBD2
CASSPAAGVYNEQFF
TGTGCCAGTAGCCCCGCCGCGGGGGTCTACAATGAGCAGTTCTTC
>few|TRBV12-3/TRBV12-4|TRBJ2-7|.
CASSLEGWRGEQYF
TGTGCCAGCAGTTTGGAGGGATGGCGGGGCGAGCAGTACTTC
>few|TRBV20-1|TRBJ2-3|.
CSASWADGSTDTQYF
TGCAGTGCTAGCTGGGCCGATGGTAGCACAGATACGCAGTATTTT
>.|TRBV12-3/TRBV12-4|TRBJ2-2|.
CASSPSGRGTGELFF
TGTGCCAGCAGCCCTTCGGGACGAGGGACCGGGGAGCTGTTTTTT
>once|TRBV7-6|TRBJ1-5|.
CASSQETGGNQPQHF
TGTGCCAGCAGCCAAGAGACTGGAGGCAATCAGCCCCAGCATTTT
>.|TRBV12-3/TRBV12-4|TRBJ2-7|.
CASTTGQEGYEQYF
TGTGCCAGCACCACGGGCCAGGAGGGGTACGAGCAGTACTTC
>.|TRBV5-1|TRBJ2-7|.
CASSQTRSYEQYF
TGCGCCAGCAGCCAGACACGATCCTACGAGCAGTACTTC
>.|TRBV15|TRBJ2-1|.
CATSRDRGVYNEQFF
TGTGCCACCAGCAGAGACCGGGGAGTCTACAATGAGCAGTTCTTC
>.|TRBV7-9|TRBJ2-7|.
CASTYPLARREQYF
TGTGCCAGCACCTATCCACTTGCCCGGCGGGAGCAGTACTTC
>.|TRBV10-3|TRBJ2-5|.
CAISGGGPETQYF
TGTGCCATCAGTGGCGGGGGCCCAGAGACCCAGTACTTC
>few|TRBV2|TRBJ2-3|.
CASSVSETVRVTDTQYF
TGTGCCAGCAGTGTCTCGGAGACCGTTCGTGTCACAGATACGCAGTATTTT
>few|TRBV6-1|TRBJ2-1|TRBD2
CAGASGVSYNEQFF
TGTGCCGGGGCTAGCGGTGTCTCCTACAATGAGCAGTTCTTC
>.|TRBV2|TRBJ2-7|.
CASSEVKGVAYEQYF
TGTGCCAGCAGTGAAGTAAAGGGTGTTGCCTACGAGCAGTACTTC
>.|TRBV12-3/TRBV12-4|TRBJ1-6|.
CASSKGVYHSPLHF
TGTGCCAGCAGCAAAGGAGTCTATCATTCACCCCTCCACTTT
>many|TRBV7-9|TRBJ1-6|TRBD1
CASSLGDRGYNSPLHF
TGTGCCAGCAGCTTAGGGGACAGGGGGTATAATTCACCCCTCCACTTT
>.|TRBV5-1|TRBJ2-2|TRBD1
CASSPGTGLVGELFF
TGCGCCAGCAGCCCAGGGACAGGGTTGGTCGGGGAGCTGTTTTTT
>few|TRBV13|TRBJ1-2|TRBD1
CASSLAGDRGDDGYTF
TGTGCCAGCAGCTTAGCCGGCGACAGGGGCGATGATGGCTACACCTTC
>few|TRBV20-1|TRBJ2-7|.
CSARRSDSYEQYF
TGCAGTGCTAGAAGGTCTGACTCCTACGAGCAGTACTTC
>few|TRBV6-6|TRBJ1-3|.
CASSYSFVQTPGNTIYF
TGTGCCAGCAGTTACTCGTTTGTTCAGACCCCTGGAAACACCATATATTTT
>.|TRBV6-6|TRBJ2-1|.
CASSYSLPGASAYNEQFF
TGTGCCAGCAGTTACTCGCTTCCAGGGGCTTCGGCCTACAATGAGCAGTTCTTC
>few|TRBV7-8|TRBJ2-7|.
CASSLTFDLGGYSYEQYF
TGTGCCAGCAGCTTGACGTTCGACTTAGGAGGGTATTCCTACGAGCAGTACTTC
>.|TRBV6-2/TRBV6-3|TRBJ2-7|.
CASSWGGEQYF
TGTGCCAGCAGTTGGGGCGGCGAGCAGTACTTC
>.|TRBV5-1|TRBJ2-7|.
CASSAPRDLGTIYEQYF
TGCGCCAGCAGCGCCCCCCGGGACCTTGGGACCATATACGAGCAGTACTTC
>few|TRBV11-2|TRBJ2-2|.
CASSPGTELNTGELFF
TGTGCCAGCAGCCCTGGGACGGAGCTTAACACCGGGGAGCTGTTTTTT
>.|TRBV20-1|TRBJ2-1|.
CSAESGTHEQFF
TGCAGTGCAGAAAGTGGCACACATGAGCAGTTCTTC
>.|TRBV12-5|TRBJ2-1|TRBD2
CASGLGLAGGLLEQFF
TGTGCTAGTGGTTTGGGACTAGCGGGGGGACTCTTGGAGCAGTTCTTC
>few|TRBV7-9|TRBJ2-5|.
CASSLESGSETQYF
TGTGCCAGCAGCTTAGAGTCTGGTTCTGAGACCCAGTACTTC
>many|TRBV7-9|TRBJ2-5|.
CASSRPWTDSQETQYF
TGTGCCAGCAGCCGGCCCTGGACAGACTCCCAAGAGACCCAGTACTTC
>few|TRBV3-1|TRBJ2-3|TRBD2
CASSQSGGDTDTQYF
TGTGCCAGCAGCCAAAGCGGGGGAGACACAGATACGCAGTATTTT
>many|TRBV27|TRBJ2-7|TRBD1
CASSFWDRVDEQYF
TGTGCCAGCAGTTTTTGGGACAGGGTAGACGAGCAGTACTTC
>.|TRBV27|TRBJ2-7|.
CASSLLPASYEQYF
TGTGCCAGCAGTTTATTGCCAGCCTCCTACGAGCAGTACTTC
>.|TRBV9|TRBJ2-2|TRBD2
CASSVASLGTSGGNTGELFF
TGTGCCAGCAGCGTAGCATCGCTTGGGACTAGCGGGGGGAACACCGGGGAGCTGTTTTTT
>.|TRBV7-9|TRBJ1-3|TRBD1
CASSAGGWGTSGNTIYF
TGTGCCAGCAGCGCAGGGGGGTGGGGAACCTCTGGAAACACCATATATTTT
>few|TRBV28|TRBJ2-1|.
CASRGFNEQFF
TGTGCCAGCAGAGGGTTTAATGAGCAGTTCTTC
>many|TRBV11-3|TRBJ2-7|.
CASSLSSSSYEQYF
TGTGCCAGCAGCTTGTCTTCCAGCTCCTACGAGCAGTACTTC
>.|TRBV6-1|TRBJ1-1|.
CASSEAAVGEAFF
TGTGCCAGCAGTGAAGCAGCCGTCGGTGAAGCTTTCTTT
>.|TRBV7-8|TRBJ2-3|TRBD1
CASSLEWSGQGLTDTQYF
TGTGCCAGCAGCTTAGAATGGTCGGGACAGGGTCTAACAGATACGCAGTATTTT
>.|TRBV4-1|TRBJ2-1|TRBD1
CASSQGGTGEQFF
TGCGCCAGCAGCCAAGGGGGGACAGGAGAGCAGTTCTTC
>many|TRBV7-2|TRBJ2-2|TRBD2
CASSLVLAGLGELFF
TGTGCCAGCAGCTTAGTACTAGCGGGGCTCGGGGAGCTGTTTTTT
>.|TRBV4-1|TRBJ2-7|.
CASSQKGEQGGEQYF
TGCGCCAGCAGCCAAAAGGGAGAACAGGGAGGCGAGCAGTACTTC
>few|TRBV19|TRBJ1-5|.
CASQGLLSNQPQHF
TGTGCCAGCCAGGGGTTGTTGAGCAATCAGCCCCAGCATTTT
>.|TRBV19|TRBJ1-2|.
CASSPSAGHYGYTF
TGTGCCAGTAGCCCCTCGGCGGGGCACTATGGCTACACCTTC
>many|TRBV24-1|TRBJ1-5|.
CATSDTTLNQPQHF
TGTGCCACCAGTGATACTACCCTCAATCAGCCCCAGCATTTT
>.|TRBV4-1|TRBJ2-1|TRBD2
CASSQLLAGGANEQFF
TGCGCCAGCAGCCAACTACTAGCGGGGGGGGCTAATGAGCAGTTCTTC
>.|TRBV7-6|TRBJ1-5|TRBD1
CASSLLQGEVNQPQHF
TGTGCCAGCAGCTTACTTCAGGGGGAGGTCAATCAGCCCCAGCATTTT
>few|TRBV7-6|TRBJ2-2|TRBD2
CASSPLAGGLIFAGELFF
TGTGCCAGCAGCCCCCTAGCGGGGGGCCTGATTTTCGCCGGGGAGCTGTTTTTT
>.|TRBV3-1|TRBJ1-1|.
CASSLQSSGVGEAFF
TGTGCCAGCAGCCTCCAATCGTCCGGGGTGGGTGAAGCTTTCTTT
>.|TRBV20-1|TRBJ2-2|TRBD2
CSARVGGWAGELFF
TGCAGTGCTAGAGTGGGAGGGTGGGCCGGGGAGCTGTTTTTT
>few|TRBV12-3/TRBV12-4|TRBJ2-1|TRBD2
CASSQLILAGYNEQFF
TGTGCCAGCAGTCAACTAATACTAGCGGGGTACAATGAGCAGTTCTTC